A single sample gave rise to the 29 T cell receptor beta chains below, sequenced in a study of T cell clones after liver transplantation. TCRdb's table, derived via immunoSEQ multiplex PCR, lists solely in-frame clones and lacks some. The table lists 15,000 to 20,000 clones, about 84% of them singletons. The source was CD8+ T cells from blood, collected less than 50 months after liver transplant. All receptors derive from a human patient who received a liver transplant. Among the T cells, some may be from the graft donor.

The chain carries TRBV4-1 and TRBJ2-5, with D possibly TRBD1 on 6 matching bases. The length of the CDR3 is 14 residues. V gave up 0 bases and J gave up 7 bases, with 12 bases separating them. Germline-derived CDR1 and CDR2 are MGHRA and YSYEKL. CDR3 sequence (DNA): TGCGCCAGCAGCCAAGAAGGGGGATGGGGGACCCAGTACTTC. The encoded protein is CASSQEGGWGTQYF.

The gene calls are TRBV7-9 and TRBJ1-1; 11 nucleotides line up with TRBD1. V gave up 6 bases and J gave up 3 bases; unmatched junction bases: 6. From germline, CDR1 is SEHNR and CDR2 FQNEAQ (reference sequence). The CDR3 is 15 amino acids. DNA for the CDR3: TGTGCCAGCAGGGCCCGGGACAGGGGGTACACTGAAGCTTTCTTT. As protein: CASRARDRGYTEAFF. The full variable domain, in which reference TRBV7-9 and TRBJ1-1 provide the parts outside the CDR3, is DTGVSQNPRHKITKRGQNVTFRCDPISEHNRLYWYRQTLGQGPEFLTYFQNEAQLEKSRLLSDRFSAERPKGSFSTLEIQRTEQGDSAMYLCASRARDRGYTEAFFGQGTRLTVV.

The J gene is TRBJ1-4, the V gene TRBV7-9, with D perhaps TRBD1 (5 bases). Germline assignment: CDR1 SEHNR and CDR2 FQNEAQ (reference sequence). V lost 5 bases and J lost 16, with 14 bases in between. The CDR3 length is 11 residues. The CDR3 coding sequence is TGTGCCAGCAGCGACCAGGGACCCCCGTTTTTT. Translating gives CASSDQGPPFF.

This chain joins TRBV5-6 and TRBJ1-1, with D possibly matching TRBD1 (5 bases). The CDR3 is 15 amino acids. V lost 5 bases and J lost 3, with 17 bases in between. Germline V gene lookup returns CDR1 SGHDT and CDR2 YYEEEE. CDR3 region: CASRSDRSGDTEAFF. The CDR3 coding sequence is TGTGCCAGCAGGTCCGACAGATCGGGGGACACTGAAGCTTTCTTT. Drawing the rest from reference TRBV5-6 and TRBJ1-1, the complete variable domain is DAGVTQSPTHLIKTRGQQVTLRCSPKSGHDTVSWYQQALGQGPQFIFQYYEEEERQRGNFPDRFSGHQFPNYSSELNVNALLLGDSALYLCASRSDRSGDTEAFFGQGTRLTVV.

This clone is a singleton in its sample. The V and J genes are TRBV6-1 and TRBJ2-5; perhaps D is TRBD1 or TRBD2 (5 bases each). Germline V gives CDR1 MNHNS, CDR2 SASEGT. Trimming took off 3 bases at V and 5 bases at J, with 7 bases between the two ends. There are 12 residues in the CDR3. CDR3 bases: TGTGCCAGCAGTGATTGGGGGGAGACCCAGTACTTC. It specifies CASSDWGETQYF.

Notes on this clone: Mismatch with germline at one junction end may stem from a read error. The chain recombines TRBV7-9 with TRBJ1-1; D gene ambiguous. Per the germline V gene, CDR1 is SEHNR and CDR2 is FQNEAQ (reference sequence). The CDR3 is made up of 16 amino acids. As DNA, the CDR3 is TGTGCCAGCAGCTTAGGTGTAGGACGGTGGAACGCTGAAGCTTTCTTT. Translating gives CASSLGVGRWNAEAFF.

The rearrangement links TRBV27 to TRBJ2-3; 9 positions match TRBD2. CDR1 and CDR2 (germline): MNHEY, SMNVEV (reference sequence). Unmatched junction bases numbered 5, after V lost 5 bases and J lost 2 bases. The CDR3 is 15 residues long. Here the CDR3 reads CASSVGLAITDTQYF. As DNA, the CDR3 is TGTGCCAGCAGTGTCGGACTAGCGATCACAGATACGCAGTATTTT.

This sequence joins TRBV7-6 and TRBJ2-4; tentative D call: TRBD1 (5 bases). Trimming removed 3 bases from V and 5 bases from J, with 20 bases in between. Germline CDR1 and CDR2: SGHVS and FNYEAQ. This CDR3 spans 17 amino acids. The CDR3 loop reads CASSLGWGEMDENIQYF. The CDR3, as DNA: TGTGCCAGCAGCTTGGGCTGGGGCGAAATGGATGAAAACATTCAGTACTTC.

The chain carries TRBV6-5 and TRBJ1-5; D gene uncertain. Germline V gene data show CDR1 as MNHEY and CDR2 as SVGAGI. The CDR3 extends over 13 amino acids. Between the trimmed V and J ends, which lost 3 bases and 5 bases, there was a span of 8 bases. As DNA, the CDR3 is TGTGCCAGCAGTTATAACCGAGATCAGCCCCAGCATTTT. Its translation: CASSYNRDQPQHF.

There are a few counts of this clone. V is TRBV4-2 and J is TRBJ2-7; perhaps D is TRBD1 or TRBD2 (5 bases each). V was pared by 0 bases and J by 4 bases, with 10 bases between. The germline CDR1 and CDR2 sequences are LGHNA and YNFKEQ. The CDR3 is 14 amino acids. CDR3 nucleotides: TGTGCCAGCAGCCAAGAAGGGACGGGGTACGAGCAGTACTTC. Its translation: CASSQEGTGYEQYF.

CDR3 residues: CASSQTGGLYGYTF. The CDR3 nucleotides are TGTGCCAGCTCCCAGACAGGGGGCCTCTATGGCTACACCTTC. The chain has TRBV5-6 and TRBJ1-2; 10 nucleotides line up with TRBD1. Unmatched junction bases numbered 7, after V lost 7 bases and J lost 4 bases. CDR1 is SGHDT and CDR2 is YYEEEE in the germline V gene. CDR3 size: 14 residues.

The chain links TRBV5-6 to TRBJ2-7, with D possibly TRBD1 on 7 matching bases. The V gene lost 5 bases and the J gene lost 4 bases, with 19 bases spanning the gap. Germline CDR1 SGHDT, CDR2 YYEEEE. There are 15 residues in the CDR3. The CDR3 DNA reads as TGTGCCAGCAGGGGACGGGCGGGACAGCGATACGAGCAGTACTTC. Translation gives CASRGRAGQRYEQYF.

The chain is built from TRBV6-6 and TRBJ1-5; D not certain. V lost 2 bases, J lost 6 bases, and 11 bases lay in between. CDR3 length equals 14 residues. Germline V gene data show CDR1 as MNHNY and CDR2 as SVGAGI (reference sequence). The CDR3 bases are TGTGCCAGCAGTTACCGGGGTGTAAGTCAGCCCCAGCATTTT. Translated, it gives CASSYRGVSQPQHF.

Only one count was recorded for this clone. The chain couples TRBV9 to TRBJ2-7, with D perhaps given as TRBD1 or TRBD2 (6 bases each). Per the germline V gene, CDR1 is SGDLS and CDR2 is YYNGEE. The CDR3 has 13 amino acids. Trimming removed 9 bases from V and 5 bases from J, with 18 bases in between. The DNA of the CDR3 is TGTGCCACCTCAACAGGGCCGGGAGACGAGCAGTACTTC. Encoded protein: CATSTGPGDEQYF.

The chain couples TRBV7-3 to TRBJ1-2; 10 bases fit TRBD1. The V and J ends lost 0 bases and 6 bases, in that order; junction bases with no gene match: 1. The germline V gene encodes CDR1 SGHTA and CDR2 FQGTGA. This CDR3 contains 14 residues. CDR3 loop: CASSLTGTGDGYTF. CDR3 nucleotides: TGTGCCAGCAGCTTAACCGGGACAGGGGATGGCTACACCTTC.

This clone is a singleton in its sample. The CDR3 is CASSQTRDTDTQYF. The CDR3, as DNA: TGCGCCAGCAGCCAAACCCGGGACACAGATACGCAGTATTTT. The V and J genes are TRBV4-3 and TRBJ2-3, with D possibly matching TRBD2 (5 bases). V lost 2 bases and J 2 bases, leaving 8 bases between the germline ends. This CDR3 contains 14 residues. Germline values: CDR1 LGHNA, CDR2 YSLEER.

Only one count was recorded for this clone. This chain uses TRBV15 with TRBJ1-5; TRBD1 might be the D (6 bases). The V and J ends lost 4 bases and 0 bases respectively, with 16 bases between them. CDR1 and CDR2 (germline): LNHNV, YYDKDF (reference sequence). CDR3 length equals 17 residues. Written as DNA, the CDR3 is TGTGCCACCAGCATAACCGCCGGGACAAATAGCAATCAGCCCCAGCATTTT. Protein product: CATSITAGTNSNQPQHF.

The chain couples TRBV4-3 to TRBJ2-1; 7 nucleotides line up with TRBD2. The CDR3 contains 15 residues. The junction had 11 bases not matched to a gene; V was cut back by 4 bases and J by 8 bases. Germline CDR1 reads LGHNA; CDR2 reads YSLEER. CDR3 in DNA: TGCGCCAGCAGCCCTTTGACTAGCTTATACGATGAGCAGTTCTTC. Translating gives CASSPLTSLYDEQFF.

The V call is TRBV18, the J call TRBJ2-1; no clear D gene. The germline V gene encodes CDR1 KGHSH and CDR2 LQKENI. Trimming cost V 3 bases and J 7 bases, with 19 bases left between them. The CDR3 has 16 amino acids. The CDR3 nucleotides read TGTGCCAGCTCACCTATGCCGGATCTCTTCGCGAATGAGCAGTTCTTC. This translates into CASSPMPDLFANEQFF. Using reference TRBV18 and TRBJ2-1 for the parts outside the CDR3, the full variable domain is NAGVMQNPRHLVRRRGQEARLRCSPMKGHSHVYWYRQLPEEGLKFMVYLQKENIIDESGMPKERFSAEFPKEGPSILRIQQVVRGDSAAYFCASSPMPDLFANEQFFGPGTRLTVL.

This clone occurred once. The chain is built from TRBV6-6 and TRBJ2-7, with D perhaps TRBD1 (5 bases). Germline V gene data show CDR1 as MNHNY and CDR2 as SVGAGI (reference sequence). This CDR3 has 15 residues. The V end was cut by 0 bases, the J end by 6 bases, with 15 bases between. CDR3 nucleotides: TGTGCCAGCAGTTACTCGATCCAGGGAAGCCTCGAGCAGTACTTC. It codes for CASSYSIQGSLEQYF.

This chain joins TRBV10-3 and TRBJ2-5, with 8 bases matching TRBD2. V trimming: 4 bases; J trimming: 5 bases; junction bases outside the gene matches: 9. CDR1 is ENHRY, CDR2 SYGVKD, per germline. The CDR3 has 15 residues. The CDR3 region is CAISAGDSGVETQYF. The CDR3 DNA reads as TGTGCCATCAGTGCGGGTGATAGCGGGGTGGAGACCCAGTACTTC.

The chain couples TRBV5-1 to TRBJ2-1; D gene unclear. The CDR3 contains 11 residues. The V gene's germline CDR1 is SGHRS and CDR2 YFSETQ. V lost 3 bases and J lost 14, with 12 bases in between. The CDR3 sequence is CASSSGGVEFF. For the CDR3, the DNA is TGCGCCAGCAGCTCCGGTGGGGTGGAGTTCTTC. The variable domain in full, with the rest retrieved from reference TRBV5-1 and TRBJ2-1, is KAGVTQTPRYLIKTRGQQVTLSCSPISGHRSVSWYQQTPGQGLQFLFEYFSETQRNKGNFPGRFSGRQFSNSRSEMNVSTLELGDSALYLCASSSGGVEFFGPGTRLTVL.

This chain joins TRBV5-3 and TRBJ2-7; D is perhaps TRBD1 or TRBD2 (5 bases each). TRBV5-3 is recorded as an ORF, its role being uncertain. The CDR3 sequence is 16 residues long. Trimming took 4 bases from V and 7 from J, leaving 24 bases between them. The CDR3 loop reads CARSHTPGTGCREQYF. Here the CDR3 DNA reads TGTGCCAGAAGCCACACCCCCGGGACGGGGTGTAGGGAGCAGTACTTC.

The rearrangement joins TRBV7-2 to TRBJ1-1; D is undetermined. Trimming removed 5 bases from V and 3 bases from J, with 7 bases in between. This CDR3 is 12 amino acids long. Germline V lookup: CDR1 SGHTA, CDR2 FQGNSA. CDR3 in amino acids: CASSLRDTEAFF. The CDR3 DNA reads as TGTGCCAGCAGCCTCCGGGACACTGAAGCTTTCTTT.

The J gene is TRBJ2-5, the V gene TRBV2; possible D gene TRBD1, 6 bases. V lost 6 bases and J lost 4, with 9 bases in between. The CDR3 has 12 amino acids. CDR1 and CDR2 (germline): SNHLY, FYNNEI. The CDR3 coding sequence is TGTGCCAGCAGGGGGGCTCGAGAGACCCAGTACTTC. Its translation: CASRGARETQYF. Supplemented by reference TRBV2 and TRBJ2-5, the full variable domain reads EPEVTQTPSHQVTQMGQEVILRCVPISNHLYFYWYRQILGQKVEFLVSFYNNEISEKSEIFDDQFSVERPDGSNFTLKIRSTKLEDSAMYFCASRGARETQYFGPGTRLLVL.

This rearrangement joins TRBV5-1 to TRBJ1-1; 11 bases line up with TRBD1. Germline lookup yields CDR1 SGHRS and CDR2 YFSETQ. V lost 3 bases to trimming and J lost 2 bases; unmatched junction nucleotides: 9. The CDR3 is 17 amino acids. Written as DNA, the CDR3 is TGCGCCAGCAGCTCCACGGCAGGACAGGGGGCAAACACTGAAGCTTTCTTT. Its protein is CASSSTAGQGANTEAFF.

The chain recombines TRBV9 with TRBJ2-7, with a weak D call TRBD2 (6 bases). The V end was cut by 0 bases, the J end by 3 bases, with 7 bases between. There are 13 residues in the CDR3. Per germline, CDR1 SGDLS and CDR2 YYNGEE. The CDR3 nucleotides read TGTGCCAGCAGCGTAGGGGGGGACTACGAGCAGTACTTC. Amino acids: CASSVGGDYEQYF.

CDR3 DNA sequence: TGCGCCAGCAGGCGAACATTCGGGGATCAGCCCCAGCATTTT. It is translated as CASRRTFGDQPQHF. The chain recombines TRBV4-1 with TRBJ1-5; D remains ambiguous. Trimming cost V 6 bases and J 5 bases, with 14 bases left between them. The CDR3 extends over 14 amino acids. Per germline, CDR1 MGHRA and CDR2 YSYEKL.

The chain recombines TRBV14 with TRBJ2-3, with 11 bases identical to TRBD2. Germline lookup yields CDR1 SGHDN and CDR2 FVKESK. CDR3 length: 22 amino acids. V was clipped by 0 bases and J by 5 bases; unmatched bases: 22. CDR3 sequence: CASSQDGSPPGSFSGRGDTQYF. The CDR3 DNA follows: TGTGCCAGCAGCCAAGATGGTTCCCCCCCGGGGTCGTTTAGCGGGAGGGGAGATACGCAGTATTTT. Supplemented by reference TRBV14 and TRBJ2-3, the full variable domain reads EAGVTQFPSHSVIEKGQTVTLRCDPISGHDNLYWYRRVMGKEIKFLLHFVKESKQDESGMPNNRFLAERTGGTYSTLKVQPAELEDSGVYFCASSQDGSPPGSFSGRGDTQYFGPGTRLTVL.